This T cell receptor (beta chain) was sequenced for a study of T-cell memory formation after mild COVID-19. Study overall: Each donor largely had its own TCR clusters.

TCRdb re-called the 5' RACE reads with MiXCR, one entry per CDR3 protein. The sample lists approximately 450,000 distinct CDR3 sequences, over 15% occurring once. V shed 1 base and J shed 4 bases, with 14 bases lying between them. The germline gives CDR1 SGHTA, CDR2 FQGNSA. The CDR3 extends over 15 amino acids. This clonotype has only a few counts. Its matching antigen is unknown. Overall study results and limits: Among clones peaking at day 37 in the second wave, SARS-CoV-2 specificity remained unconfirmed. CD8+ contracting clones occupied EMRA, while CD4+ ones occupied mainly CM and EM. Cross-reactive memory seemingly joined, as some responding clones were found in pre-infection memory.

Sequenced sample: PBMCs or a T cell subset sorted from them (not recorded which). This receptor was taken from an adult woman who had mild COVID-19 (a few samples of this study predate the infection). Cell type and time point are not known. The chain uses TRBV7-2 and TRBJ2-7; perhaps D is TRBD1 or TRBD2 (6 bases each). The CDR3 is CASSLGLGGGYEQYF. CDR3 bases: TGTGCCAGCAGCTTAGGACTGGGGGGCGGTTACGAGCAGTACTTC.